This T cell receptor (beta chain) came from a study of blood T cells in healthy people across ages. Combining a sample-barcoded 5' primer with a J-beta primer mix, a second PCR ran for roughly 6 to 12 cycles. The study obtained at least 2.5 million CDR3-containing paired-end reads from every sample. Using its own MiXCR run on the 5' RACE reads, TCRdb lists one record per CDR3 protein. Counted here are 1.5 million to 2 million distinct CDR3 sequences, about 50% occurring once; the ten biggest clones make up approximately 2.1%. Each donor gave 9 to 10 milliliters of peripheral blood. Extracted total RNA amounted to at least 6 micrograms for each sample. Per the germline V gene, CDR1 is SGHVS and CDR2 is FQNEAQ. This CDR3 contains 15 residues. Trimming removed 5 bases from V and 7 bases from J, with 20 bases in between. Points from the study as a whole: Estimates based on one million T cells were treated as lower bounds.

Of note for this clonotype: Its cognate antigen is unknown.

The V and J genes are TRBV7-8 and TRBJ2-5; D is unresolved. Sequenced input: blood. The sequence came from a middle-aged woman in good health. CDR3 loop: CASSRILHQFSTQYF. For the CDR3, the DNA is TGTGCCAGCAGCCGAATTTTACATCAGTTCTCGACCCAGTACTTC.